Listed here are 26 T cell receptor beta chains from one sample, sequenced in a study of blood T cell repertoires in COVID-19. The protocol was immunoSEQ multiplex PCR, while the TCRdb copy is restricted to in-frame clones and leaves out a portion. In the table there are under 35,000 clones, around 91% of which are singletons. The source material was peripheral blood. The receptors come from a man between 60 and 75 years old with acute or convalescent COVID-19.

The chain links TRBV6-6 to TRBJ2-1, with TRBD2 identical over 14 bases. The CDR3 sequence is 16 residues long. V lost 7 bases, J lost 6 bases, and 8 bases stayed unmatched. Germline values: CDR1 MNHNY, CDR2 SVGAGI (reference sequence). CDR3 region: CASKRLAGGPGNEQFF. The CDR3 DNA sequence: TGTGCCAGCAAGCGACTAGCGGGAGGGCCAGGCAATGAGCAGTTCTTC.

The chain recombines TRBV24-1 with TRBJ1-5; TRBD1 matches 8 bases. The CDR3 runs to 16 residues. Germline trimming cut 3 bases from V and 4 bases from J; bases unmatched to any gene: 7. The V gene's germline CDR1 is KGHDR and CDR2 SFDVKD. CDR3 nucleotides: TGTGCCACCAGTGATACGACAGGGGTTAAGAATCAGCCCCAGCATTTT. Its protein is CATSDTTGVKNQPQHF.

The J gene is TRBJ1-2, the V gene TRBV4-1; tentatively, D is TRBD1 (5 bases). V lost 4 bases and J 5 bases, leaving 17 bases between the germline ends. The CDR3 length is 15 residues. Germline V CDR1 and CDR2: MGHRA, YSYEKL. The CDR3 DNA is TGCGCCAGCAGCCCCGGGGGGGTTGGTAGATATGGCTACACCTTC. It yields the protein CASSPGGVGRYGYTF.

The V gene is TRBV28, the J gene TRBJ2-2, with 9 bases fitting TRBD2. Per the germline V gene, CDR1 is MDHEN and CDR2 is SYDVKM. There are 17 residues in the CDR3. With V trimmed by 3 bases and J by 6 bases, 11 bases remained unmatched. The DNA for the CDR3 is TGTGCCAGCAGTTTTTTGCGCGGGAGGGCCGTATCCGGGGAGCTGTTTTTT. It yields the protein CASSFLRGRAVSGELFF.

The chain is built from TRBV27 and TRBJ1-2, with D perhaps TRBD1 (5 bases). This CDR3 comprises 13 residues. Germline V gene sequence: CDR1 MNHEY, CDR2 SMNVEV (reference sequence). V lost 5 bases to trimming and J lost 4 bases, with 11 bases between them. In DNA form, the CDR3 reads TGTGCCAGCAGTCCAGACAGACGCTATGGCTACACCTTC. Amino acid sequence: CASSPDRRYGYTF.

V is TRBV5-1 and J is TRBJ1-5, with 9 bases that match TRBD1. The CDR3 runs to 18 residues. V shed 0 bases, J shed 7 bases, and the junction held 14 bases outside the gene matches. Germline-derived CDR1 and CDR2 are SGHRS and YFSETQ. The CDR3 coding sequence is TGCGCCAGCAGCTTGGGACCGGGACAGGGTATTTCTAGACAGCCCCAGCATTTT. Its protein product is CASSLGPGQGISRQPQHF.

The chain has TRBV18 and TRBJ1-1; the D gene is possibly TRBD1 (5 bases). The V and J ends lost 3 bases and 5 bases respectively, with 16 bases between them. The CDR3 is made up of 15 amino acids. Germline assignment: CDR1 KGHSH and CDR2 LQKENI. The CDR3: CASSPTVGAGTEAFF. In DNA form, the CDR3 reads TGTGCCAGCTCACCCACGGTCGGGGCGGGGACTGAAGCTTTCTTT.

The V gene is TRBV5-4, the J gene TRBJ1-1; D not resolved. The germline V gene has CDR1 SGHNT and CDR2 YYREEE (reference sequence). Trimming shortened V by 1 base and J by 0 bases, and 7 bases separated the two germline ends. The CDR3 has 14 residues. DNA of the CDR3: TGTGCCAGCAGCTTGAACAGACTGAACACTGAAGCTTTCTTT. As protein: CASSLNRLNTEAFF.

A few counts support this clone. This rearrangement joins TRBV5-5 to TRBJ1-1; the D gene is possibly TRBD1 (6 bases). V was pared by 1 base and J by 4 bases, with 14 bases between. This CDR3 contains 15 residues. The germline CDR1 and CDR2 sequences are SGHKS and YYEKEE (reference sequence). The chain's CDR3 is CASSLRGGGGTEAFF. The CDR3 region has the DNA TGTGCCAGCAGCTTGAGGGGAGGGGGAGGCACTGAAGCTTTCTTT.

The chain has TRBV6-1 and TRBJ2-7; possibly TRBD2 for D (6 bases). V was trimmed by 1 base and J by 4 bases, leaving 17 bases between them. Looked up from germline, CDR1 is MNHNS and CDR2 is SASEGT. This CDR3 has 16 amino acids. CDR3 coding DNA: TGTGCCAGCAGTGAAGGGAGGGGCCGGGGACCGTACGAGCAGTACTTC. Its protein is CASSEGRGRGPYEQYF.

The CDR3 sequence is CASSLEQGVHIQYF. CDR3 nucleotides: TGCGCCAGCAGCTTGGAGCAGGGTGTTCACATTCAGTACTTC. The rearrangement uses TRBV5-1 and TRBJ2-4, with D maybe TRBD1 (5 bases). The CDR3 is made up of 14 amino acids. Germline CDR1 reads SGHRS; CDR2 reads YFSETQ. Trimming took 0 bases from V and 8 from J, leaving 12 bases between them.

This CDR3 is CASSQGSGTRQETQYF. The DNA of the CDR3 is TGTGCCAGCAGCCAAGGAAGCGGGACCCGGCAAGAGACCCAGTACTTC. The gene calls are TRBV4-2 and TRBJ2-5; 7 bases line up with TRBD2. CDR1 is LGHNA and CDR2 is YNFKEQ in the germline V gene. V shed 1 base and J 2 bases; nucleotides not matched to a gene: 7. The CDR3 length is 16 residues.

This chain joins TRBV5-1 and TRBJ2-7; perhaps TRBD1 as D (6 bases). The germline V and J ends were trimmed by 0 bases and 1 base, with 11 bases remaining between them. CDR1 is SGHRS, CDR2 YFSETQ, per germline. This CDR3 contains 15 residues. The CDR3 DNA sequence: TGCGCCAGCAGCTTGGATGGGGGCTGGTCCTACGAGCAGTACTTC. Translation: CASSLDGGWSYEQYF.

The chain employs TRBV25-1 and TRBJ2-7; D remains ambiguous. The V gene lost 3 bases and the J gene lost 5 bases, with 14 bases spanning the gap. The CDR3 extends over 14 amino acids. Germline loops: CDR1 MGHDK, CDR2 SYGVNS. The CDR3 nucleotides are TGTGCCAGCAGTGATTACCGGAGAAGCAACGAGCAGTACTTC. It encodes CASSDYRRSNEQYF.

DNA for the CDR3: TGTGCCAGCAGTTATAACAGGGGCTACGAGCAGTACTTC. As protein: CASSYNRGYEQYF. The V and J genes are TRBV3-1 (or the pseudogene TRBV3-2) and TRBJ2-7, with TRBD1 identical over 7 bases. The germline V gene has CDR1 LGHDT and CDR2 YNNKEL (reference sequence). V gave up 6 bases and J gave up 3 bases; unmatched junction bases: 5. This CDR3 contains 13 residues.

In its sample, this clone ranks as medium-sized. J is TRBJ1-2 and V is TRBV28; D is ambiguous. CDR3 length: 16 residues. V was pared by 3 bases and J by 6 bases, with 20 bases between. Germline CDR1 reads MDHEN; CDR2 reads SYDVKM. The CDR3 here is CASSFREGKVTDGYTF. CDR3 DNA sequence: TGTGCCAGCAGTTTTCGAGAGGGTAAGGTTACAGATGGCTACACCTTC.

The gene calls are TRBV7-2 and TRBJ2-7; 9 bases are a match to TRBD1. The J segment lost 2 bases and the V segment lost 4 bases, leaving 6 bases of the junction unmatched. The CDR3 runs to 15 residues. Germline CDR1 SGHTA, CDR2 FQGNSA. The CDR3 DNA reads as TGTGCCAGCAGCTCCCCGGGACAGGGCACCTACGAGCAGTACTTC. Translating gives CASSSPGQGTYEQYF.

The chain has TRBV24-1 and TRBJ2-2; TRBD2 matches 8 bases. Germline V gene data show CDR1 as KGHDR and CDR2 as SFDVKD. With V trimmed by 9 bases and J by 7 bases, 15 bases remained unmatched. The CDR3 runs 16 residues. CDR3 sequence reads: CATSVGAGEGIGELFF. The CDR3 region has the DNA TGTGCCACCTCCGTGGGAGCGGGAGAAGGGATCGGGGAGCTGTTTTTT.

This chain uses TRBV5-1 with TRBJ2-2; no firm D call. CDR1 and CDR2 from the germline V gene are SGHRS and YFSETQ. Between the trimmed V and J ends, which lost 4 bases and 8 bases, there was a span of 12 bases. CDR3 length: 13 amino acids. The chain's CDR3 is CASSPALLGELFF. CDR3 nucleotide sequence: TGCGCCAGCAGCCCCGCCTTACTGGGGGAGCTGTTTTTT.

The gene calls are TRBV6-5 and TRBJ2-7, with D uncertain. V gave up 2 bases and J gave up 1 base, with 12 bases separating them. This CDR3 has 15 residues. Germline CDR1 MNHEY, CDR2 SVGAGI. Here the CDR3 reads CASSYPRGSSYEQYF. Here the CDR3 DNA reads TGTGCCAGCAGTTACCCTAGAGGCAGTTCCTACGAGCAGTACTTC.

The gene calls are TRBV11-1 and TRBJ2-5; 8 nucleotides match TRBD1. The junction had 16 bases not matched to a gene; V was cut back by 11 bases and J by 5 bases. The germline gives CDR1 SGHAT, CDR2 FQDESV (reference sequence). The CDR3 sequence is 15 residues long. The DNA of the CDR3 is TGTGCCTCCCGATTAGAGACAGGGGAAGGGGAGACCCAGTACTTC. This encodes CASRLETGEGETQYF.

Only one count was recorded for this clone. This rearrangement joins TRBV7-9 to TRBJ1-2; no firm D call. Germline CDR1 is SEHNR and CDR2 is FQNEAQ (reference sequence). The germline V and J ends were trimmed by 3 bases and 8 bases, with 13 bases remaining between them. The CDR3 is 13 residues long. The CDR3 sequence: CASSLGEGTGYTF. Here the CDR3 DNA reads TGTGCCAGCAGCTTGGGTGAGGGAACCGGCTACACCTTC.

This sequence joins TRBV5-1 and TRBJ2-3, with 12 nucleotides matching TRBD1. The junction had 11 bases not matched to a gene; V was cut back by 4 bases and J by 2 bases. The CDR3 extends over 18 amino acids. Germline-derived CDR1 and CDR2 are SGHRS and YFSETQ. The chain's CDR3 is CASSLGTGGPLLTDTQYF. CDR3 sequence (DNA): TGCGCCAGCAGCCTAGGGACAGGGGGCCCGCTCCTCACAGATACGCAGTATTTT.

The chain links TRBV19 to TRBJ1-5; D is uncertain. V was cut by 4 bases and J by 0 bases, with 10 bases left in between. The CDR3 extends over 15 amino acids. Germline V gives CDR1 LNHDA, CDR2 SQIVND (reference sequence). The CDR3: CASSTRLGSNQPQHF. CDR3 nucleotide sequence: TGTGCCAGTAGTACTCGCCTCGGTAGCAATCAGCCCCAGCATTTT.

The chain joins TRBV5-6 to TRBJ2-7; 9 nucleotides line up with TRBD1. Germline V gene data show CDR1 as SGHDT and CDR2 as YYEEEE. J was trimmed by 3 bases and V by 4 bases; bases with no gene match: 11. The CDR3 is 16 residues long. The CDR3 is CASSPYRDRVFYEQYF. Here the CDR3 DNA reads TGTGCCAGCAGCCCCTACCGGGACAGGGTATTCTACGAGCAGTACTTC.

The chain employs TRBV9 and TRBJ2-3; 9 nucleotides align to TRBD2. After removal of 3 bases from V and 1 base from J, the junction contained 3 bases not matched to a gene. Germline values: CDR1 SGDLS, CDR2 YYNGEE. This CDR3 has 15 residues. The DNA of the CDR3 is TGTGCCAGCAGCGCGAGACTAGCGGGCACAGATACGCAGTATTTT. Protein sequence: CASSARLAGTDTQYF.